These T cell receptor beta chains were read from a single sample in a study of OX40 agonist ivuxolimab in advanced cancers. TCRdb keeps only in-frame clones here, not all; method: immunoSEQ multiplex PCR. This sample has 25,000 to 35,000 clones, with roughly 86% found just once. The material was CD4+ or CD8+ T cells sorted from blood, obtained in a trial of the OX40 agonist ivuxolimab. Every receptor here comes from an adult with an advanced solid tumor such as melanoma, head and neck, liver or kidney cancer. CDR3s include the opening cysteine and the closing phenylalanine or tryptophan. The D gene is left open where the match is weak. Clone size appears in some rows only: once, few, many, or a class for an expanded clone.

>TRBD1|TRBJ1-2|-|TRBV27
TGTGCCAGCAGTTTAGTTAGGGGGCAAGGCTACACCTTC
CASSLVRGQGYTF
>-|TRBJ1-2|-|TRBV10-1
TGCGCCAGCAGTCCGCCCTTAAGATCGCAAACCTATGGCTACACCTTC
CASSPPLRSQTYGYTF
>TRBD1|TRBJ1-2|-|TRBV27
TGTGCCAGCAGTTTACAGGGGGAATATGGCTACACCTTC
CASSLQGEYGYTF
>-|TRBJ1-1|-|TRBV19
TGTGCCAGTAGGGCATCCGGGACAACAGATCAAACTGAAGCTTTCTTT
CASRASGTTDQTEAFF
>-|TRBJ2-7|-|TRBV27
TGTGCCAGCAGTTTATCGCGAGCAGGGTCCTACGAGCAGTACTTC
CASSLSRAGSYEQYF
>-|TRBJ2-7|-|TRBV28
TGTGCCAGCACCCTTATGGGGGGCTCCTACGAGCAGTACTTC
CASTLMGGSYEQYF
>TRBD2|TRBJ2-7|-|TRBV27
TGTGCCAGCAGTTTGGCGGGGGCCTACGAGCAGTACTTC
CASSLAGAYEQYF
>TRBD1|TRBJ2-5|-|TRBV6-5
TGTGCCAGCAGTTACGGGACAGGGGGATGGGAGACCCAGTACTTC
CASSYGTGGWETQYF
>TRBD1|TRBJ1-1|-|TRBV9
TGTGCCAGCAGCGCCCGTGGGACAGGGGGCGCGGTTGAAGCTTTCTTT
CASSARGTGGAVEAFF
>-|TRBJ2-7|-|TRBV11-2
TGTGCCAGCAGCTCTTACTACGAGCAGTACTTC
CASSSYYEQYF
>-|TRBJ2-1|-|TRBV11-2
TGTGCCAGCAGCTTAGTTTTGGAGAATGAGCAGTTCTTC
CASSLVLENEQFF
>TRBD1|TRBJ2-5|-|TRBV7-7
TGTGCCAGCAGCTTATCGGCGGGACAGGAAGAGACCCAGCACTTC
CASSLSAGQEETQHF
>-|TRBJ1-5|-|TRBV28
TGTGCCAGCAGTTTGGCAGGGCATCAGCCCCAGCATTTT
CASSLAGHQPQHF
>-|TRBJ1-2|few|TRBV6-1
TGTGCCAGCAGCCCAAATGACTATGGCTACACCTTC
CASSPNDYGYTF
>-|TRBJ2-5|-|TRBV23-1
TGCGCCAGTGGGGGCTCGGGGGCCAAAGAGACCCAGTACTTC
CASGGSGAKETQYF
>TRBD1|TRBJ2-7|-|TRBV27
TGTGCCAGCGGACAGGGGGACTACGAGCAGTACTTC
CASGQGDYEQYF
>-|TRBJ2-7|-|TRBV4-1
TGCGCCAGCAGCCAAGACTGGGGTTCGGACGAGCAGTACTTC
CASSQDWGSDEQYF
>-|TRBJ2-1|-|TRBV19
TGTGCCAGCTCGGAGGGGGAGCAGTTCTTC
CASSEGEQFF
>-|TRBJ2-1|-|TRBV7-9
TGTGCCAGCAGCTACTCGAGCTCCTACAATGAGCAGTTCTTC
CASSYSSSYNEQFF